The T cell receptor (beta chain) under discussion was sequenced for a study of cytomegalovirus exposure and HLA in healthy donors. General study points: Productive rates of about 87% or about 30% were seen for most TCR beta V segments in an earlier analysis.

13 Jbeta primers and 60 Vbeta primers were used for the PCR. Assay: immunoSEQ multiplex PCR; the TCRdb copy retains only in-frame clones and omits some. The repertoire consists of approximately 150,000 clones, with about four fifths occurring once and the leading ten covering 2% to 3%. The V segment lost 7 bases and the J segment 5 bases; nucleotides outside the gene matches: 10. Germline CDR1 is MNHEY and CDR2 is SMNVEV (reference sequence). CDR3 length: 15 residues. The donors were healthy bone marrow donors. In this sample, this clone turned up a few times. Its cognate antigen is unknown. This receptor was obtained from a woman under 30 in good health and CMV-seropositive. The chain is built from TRBV27 and TRBJ2-1, with 8 bases aligning to TRBD2. Material: PBMCs. The CDR3 coding sequence is TGTGCCAGCACCGTTAGCGGGGCACAAGACAATGAGCAGTTCTTC. Amino acids: CASTVSGAQDNEQFF.